The 30 T cell receptor beta chains given below trace back to one sample, sequenced in a study of T cells in Graves' hyperthyroidism and ophthalmopathy. Researchers amplified the TCR beta CDR3 regions from RNA transcripts. HTBI primers were the set used in a first-round RT-PCR of the TCR CDR3. TCRdb itself ran the multiplex PCR reads through MiXCR, one entry per CDR3 protein. The table has roughly 280,000 distinct CDR3 sequences, about a sixth seen once; the top ten hold around 55%. Sequenced input: blood. The origin of the receptors is a woman aged 60 to 75 with Graves' ophthalmopathy.

There are a few counts of this clonotype. The chain links TRBV30 to TRBJ2-5; D is perhaps TRBD1 (8 bases). Germline V gene lookup returns CDR1 GTSNPN and CDR2 SVGIG (reference sequence). Trimming took 8 bases from V and 4 from J, leaving 20 bases between them. This CDR3 contains 14 residues. The CDR3 nucleotides read TGTGCCGGAACTTTGACAGGGGAGGGAGAGACCCAGTACTTC. Encoded protein: CAGTLTGEGETQYF.

This clonotype was seen only a few times. The chain is built from TRBV7-9 and TRBJ1-1, with 7 bases that match TRBD1. The CDR3 runs 16 residues. In germline, CDR1 is SEHNR, CDR2 FQNEAQ (reference sequence). The DNA of the CDR3 is TGTGCAATCCCAGTTCCCGATCGACAGGGGAACACTGAAGCTTTCTTT. Translated: CAIPVPDRQGNTEAFF.

This clonotype came up many times. The chain links TRBV7-2 to TRBJ2-7; the D gene is possibly TRBD1 (5 bases). This CDR3 has 14 residues. V lost 3 bases and J 5 bases, leaving 14 bases between the germline ends. Per the germline V gene, CDR1 is SGHTA and CDR2 is FQGNSA. Here the CDR3 DNA reads TGTGCCAGCAGCTTCGCCAGGGCGATCAACGAGCAGTACTTC. Its protein is CASSFARAINEQYF.

On this clonotype itself: A much larger clone lies one base from this, so it may be a read error. This chain joins TRBV6-1 and TRBJ2-7; 10 bases are shared with TRBD1. Germline lookup yields CDR1 MNHNS and CDR2 SASEGT. V shed 7 bases, J shed 3 bases, and the junction held 3 bases outside the gene matches. The CDR3 consists of 13 residues. In DNA form, the CDR3 reads TGTGCCAGCAAGTGGACAGGGGGCTACGAGCAGTACTTC. Translated, it gives CASKWTGGYEQYF.

This clonotype has just a few counts. V and J are TRBV5-5 and TRBJ1-5; D remains ambiguous. The germline gives CDR1 SGHKS, CDR2 YYEKEE (reference sequence). The CDR3 contains 15 residues. The V and J ends lost 4 bases and 3 bases respectively, with 14 bases between them. CDR3 amino acids: CASSPRVGFNQPQHF. CDR3 in DNA: TGTGCCAGCAGCCCAAGGGTCGGTTTCAATCAGCCCCAGCATTTT.

This clonotype has a count of ten or more. The genes are TRBV27 and TRBJ2-7; D unresolved. The CDR3 sequence is 16 residues long. Germline V gives CDR1 MNHEY, CDR2 SMNVEV (reference sequence). Trimming took off 3 bases at V and 3 bases at J, with 18 bases between the two ends. CDR3 residues: CASSLYWAPIVYEQYF. The CDR3 bases are TGTGCCAGCAGTTTGTATTGGGCCCCCATTGTCTACGAGCAGTACTTC.

This clonotype was observed many times. The chain links TRBV28 to TRBJ2-3, with 11 bases identical to TRBD2. Per the germline V gene, CDR1 is MDHEN and CDR2 is SYDVKM. The CDR3 spans 16 residues. Germline trimming cut 4 bases from V and 3 bases from J; bases unmatched to any gene: 6. CDR3 loop: CASSSPTSGRTDTQYF. The CDR3, as DNA: TGTGCCAGCAGTTCCCCCACTAGCGGGAGAACAGATACGCAGTATTTT.

This chain links TRBV11-2 with TRBJ2-7, with unresolved D. V lost 3 bases and J lost 6, with 12 bases in between. CDR3 length equals 13 residues. From germline, CDR1 is SGHAT and CDR2 FQNNGV. CDR3 protein: CASSLEPLGEQYF. Here the CDR3 DNA reads TGTGCCAGCAGCTTGGAACCCCTGGGCGAGCAGTACTTC.

This clonotype has only a few counts. J is TRBJ2-2 and V is TRBV5-4, with D perhaps TRBD2 (6 bases). The CDR3 sequence is 14 residues long. V lost 2 bases and J lost 8, with 13 bases in between. Germline CDR1 reads SGHNT; CDR2 reads YYREEE (reference sequence). As DNA, the CDR3 is TGTGCCAGCAGCTTCGGAGGGGCGGGTGGGGAGCTGTTTTTT. Protein sequence: CASSFGGAGGELFF.

Details on this clonotype: One junction end disagrees with the germline gene, perhaps due to a read error. This chain uses TRBV6-1 with TRBJ1-4; D call uncertain. Germline assignment: CDR1 MNHNS and CDR2 SASEGT. This CDR3 is 16 amino acids long. The CDR3: CASSGRRSSTNEKLFF. The CDR3 bases are TGTGCCAGCAGCGGTAGGAGAAGCTCAACTAATGAAAAACTGTTTTTC.

This clonotype has at least ten counts. The chain links TRBV2 to TRBJ1-2; D is unresolved. CDR1 SNHLY and CDR2 FYNNEI come from the germline V gene. Trimming removed 5 bases from V and 4 bases from J, with 8 bases in between. The CDR3 runs 12 residues. In DNA form, the CDR3 reads TGTGCCAGCAGTTCGGCAGGCTATGGCTACACCTTC. Translation: CASSSAGYGYTF.

Many counts were recorded for this clonotype. This chain links TRBV2 with TRBJ2-7; D perhaps matches TRBD2 (6 bases). CDR3 length equals 13 residues. The ends were cut back, 5 bases at V and 7 bases at J, with 15 bases in the middle. In germline, CDR1 is SNHLY, CDR2 FYNNEI. CDR3 amino acids: CASSLGGVGEQYF. The CDR3 bases are TGTGCCAGCAGTCTTGGCGGGGTCGGGGAGCAGTACTTC. The full variable domain, with the rest looked up from reference TRBV2 and TRBJ2-7, is EPEVTQTPSHQVTQMGQEVILRCVPISNHLYFYWYRQILGQKVEFLVSFYNNEISEKSEIFDDQFSVERPDGSNFTLKIRSTKLEDSAMYFCASSLGGVGEQYFGPGTRLTVT.

V is TRBV27 and J is TRBJ1-2; 7 bases match TRBD1. Trimming at V came to 5 bases and at J to 8 bases, leaving 11 bases not matched to a gene. Germline V gene sequence: CDR1 MNHEY, CDR2 SMNVEV (reference sequence). This CDR3 region has 14 residues. The CDR3 nucleotides read TGTGCCAGCAGTCGTGTCGGGACAGCGGAAGGCTACACCTTC. Encoded protein: CASSRVGTAEGYTF.

The V call is TRBV20-1, the J call TRBJ2-7, with a weak D call TRBD1 (5 bases). The CDR3 has 12 residues. V was trimmed by 2 bases and J by 6 bases, leaving 11 bases between them. Germline V gene lookup returns CDR1 DFQATT and CDR2 SNEGSKA (reference sequence). CDR3 nucleotide sequence: TGCAGTGCTAGATCCCCGCAGGGCGAGCAGTACTTC. Protein product: CSARSPQGEQYF.

This clonotype was seen at least ten times. This chain uses TRBV20-1 with TRBJ2-7; 14 bases are a match to TRBD2. The V segment lost 6 bases and the J segment 1 base; nucleotides outside the gene matches: 11. The CDR3 spans 17 residues. Germline lookup yields CDR1 DFQATT and CDR2 SNEGSKA (reference sequence). The CDR3 sequence: CSAYEGLAGVPSYEQYF. The CDR3 DNA reads as TGCAGTGCCTACGAGGGACTAGCGGGAGTTCCTTCCTACGAGCAGTACTTC.

The V and J genes are TRBV18 and TRBJ1-4; no firm D call. CDR3 length: 16 residues. V was trimmed by 3 bases and J by 7 bases, leaving 18 bases between them. Germline assignment: CDR1 KGHSH and CDR2 LQKENI. The CDR3 protein is CASSPGINSMGEKLFF. DNA for the CDR3: TGTGCCAGCTCACCGGGCATCAATAGTATGGGTGAAAAACTGTTTTTT. The variable domain in full, with the rest retrieved from reference TRBV18 and TRBJ1-4, is NAGVMQNPRHLVRRRGQEARLRCSPMKGHSHVYWYRQLPEEGLKFMVYLQKENIIDESGMPKERFSAEFPKEGPSILRIQQVVRGDSAAYFCASSPGINSMGEKLFFGSGTQLSVL.

This clonotype was counted at least ten times. The rearrangement joins TRBV11-2 to TRBJ2-7; 8 bases are a match to TRBD1. This CDR3 contains 15 residues. J was trimmed by 3 bases and V by 1 base; bases with no gene match: 5. Germline loops: CDR1 SGHAT, CDR2 FQNNGV. The CDR3 reads CASSLVAQGVYEQYF. CDR3 DNA sequence: TGTGCCAGCAGCTTAGTCGCACAGGGGGTCTACGAGCAGTACTTC. Filled out from reference TRBV11-2 and TRBJ2-7, the complete variable domain reads EAGVAQSPRYKIIEKRQSVAFWCNPISGHATLYWYQQILGQGPKLLIQFQNNGVVDDSQLPKDRFSAERLKGVDSTLKIQPAKLEDSAVYLCASSLVAQGVYEQYFGPGTRLTVT.

The table lists this clonotype with many counts. This chain joins TRBV12-5 and TRBJ2-2; D may be TRBD1 (6 bases). The ends were cut back, 6 bases at V and 0 bases at J, with 11 bases in the middle. Germline V gives CDR1 LGHNT, CDR2 FRNRAP. CDR3 size: 15 residues. CDR3 sequence (DNA): TGTGCTAGTGGCGGACAGAACGCGAACACCGGGGAGCTGTTTTTT. This sequence encodes CASGGQNANTGELFF.

This clonotype has more than one count but fewer than ten. This CDR3 reads CASSFLANSGSNTGELFF. The CDR3 nucleotides are TGTGCCAGCTCATTCCTAGCTAATAGCGGTTCGAACACCGGGGAGCTGTTTTTT. The chain employs TRBV18 and TRBJ2-2; a weak D match, TRBD2 (6 bases). This CDR3 is 18 amino acids long. CDR1 and CDR2 (germline): KGHSH, LQKENI. With 5 bases removed from V and 0 bases from J, the gap between germline ends came to 19 bases.

The genes are TRBV7-2 and TRBJ1-2, with D hard to call. The V gene's germline CDR1 is SGHTA and CDR2 FQGNSA. The V end lost 6 bases, the J end lost 11 bases, and 19 bases lay between the germline ends. The CDR3 runs to 13 residues. CDR3 amino acids: CASSTPGGVFYTF. Written as DNA, the CDR3 is TGTGCCAGCAGTACACCAGGCGGAGTTTTTTACACCTTC.

This clonotype was detected ten times or more. V gene TRBV7-9 combines with J gene TRBJ2-7, with D hard to call. Germline CDR1 and CDR2: SEHNR and FQNEAQ (reference sequence). Between the trimmed V and J ends, which lost 4 bases and 5 bases, there was a span of 27 bases. This CDR3 region has 18 residues. CDR3 nucleotides: TGTGCCAGCAGCTCCACCATAGGACCGATAAAGCAGAGGAACGAGCAGTACTTC. Translation gives CASSSTIGPIKQRNEQYF.

This clonotype occurred a few times. The chain uses TRBV25-1 and TRBJ2-5, with a weak D call TRBD1 (5 bases). Trimming left V 4 bases short and J 2 bases short, with 11 bases between. The CDR3 is 14 amino acids. Germline lookup yields CDR1 MGHDK and CDR2 SYGVNS. CDR3 amino acids: CASSALDKQETQYF. CDR3 coding DNA: TGTGCCAGCAGTGCCTTGGACAAACAAGAGACCCAGTACTTC.

This clonotype was counted many times. The V call is TRBV9, the J call TRBJ1-1; D gene unclear. Germline V gives CDR1 SGDLS, CDR2 YYNGEE. The CDR3 sequence is 14 residues long. V gave up 2 bases and J gave up 7 bases, with 15 bases separating them. The DNA of the CDR3 is TGTGCCAGCAGCGTTCAAGGATGGGTTGGTGAAGCTTTCTTT. This codes for CASSVQGWVGEAFF. The variable domain in full, with the rest retrieved from reference TRBV9 and TRBJ1-1, is DSGVTQTPKHLITATGQRVTLRCSPRSGDLSVYWYQQSLDQGLQFLIQYYNGEERAKGNILERFSAQQFPDLHSELNLSSLELGDSALYFCASSVQGWVGEAFFGQGTRLTVV.

This clonotype was seen many times. The chain employs TRBV10-3 and TRBJ1-1; D is ambiguous. The germline gives CDR1 ENHRY, CDR2 SYGVKD. This CDR3 comprises 12 residues. Trimming cost V 8 bases and J 5 bases, with 12 bases left between them. The CDR3 DNA reads TGTGCCATCGGCCAATTCGAAACTGAAGCTTTCTTT. Its translation: CAIGQFETEAFF.

This clonotype came up many times. CDR3 in amino acids: CASSLILAGGEEQYF. CDR3 DNA: TGTGCCAGCAGTTTAATCCTAGCGGGAGGAGAAGAGCAGTACTTC. The genes are TRBV28 and TRBJ2-7; 11 bases map to TRBD2. This CDR3 comprises 15 residues. Germline CDR1 is MDHEN and CDR2 is SYDVKM. The J segment lost 7 bases and the V segment lost 2 bases, leaving 7 bases of the junction unmatched. Complete variable domain (other parts from reference TRBV28 and TRBJ2-7): DVKVTQSSRYLVKRTGEKVFLECVQDMDHENMFWYRQDPGLGLRLIYFSYDVKMKEKGDIPEGYSVSREKKERFSLILESASTNQTSMYLCASSLILAGGEEQYFGPGTRLTVT.

V usage is TRBV29-1 and J usage is TRBJ1-1, with D hard to call. Germline CDR1 and CDR2: SQVTM and ANQGSEA. V lost 7 bases, J lost 4 bases, and 7 bases lay in between. There are 10 residues in the CDR3. The CDR3 region is CSAGGTEAFF. The CDR3 coding sequence is TGCAGCGCTGGTGGCACTGAAGCTTTCTTT.

This chain uses TRBV7-3 with TRBJ2-3; 9 bases line up with TRBD1. Germline V gene data show CDR1 as SGHTA and CDR2 as FQGTGA. V was pared by 1 base and J by 3 bases, with 8 bases of the junction left unmatched. The CDR3 covers 17 residues. The CDR3 nucleotides read TGTGCCAGCAGCTTAAAGGGCGGGACAGGGAGGACAGATACGCAGTATTTT. Residues: CASSLKGGTGRTDTQYF.

The chain employs TRBV14 and TRBJ2-2, with D possibly TRBD1 on 6 matching bases. Germline CDR1 SGHDN, CDR2 FVKESK. V was clipped by 3 bases and J by 0 bases, with 11 bases between them. CDR3 length: 16 amino acids. The CDR3 protein is CASSHRRTANTGELFF. The CDR3 nucleotides read TGTGCCAGCAGCCACCGGAGGACAGCGAACACCGGGGAGCTGTTTTTT.

This clonotype was counted ten times or more. The V and J genes are TRBV7-2 and TRBJ2-6; weak D call: TRBD2 (6 bases). This CDR3 spans 15 amino acids. The germline V gene encodes CDR1 SGHTA and CDR2 FQGNSA. V was cut by 5 bases and J by 2 bases, with 10 bases left in between. CDR3 loop: CASSLGTPGANVLTF. The CDR3 DNA reads as TGTGCCAGCAGCCTCGGGACTCCTGGGGCCAACGTCCTGACTTTC.

This clonotype was found a few times. The DNA of the CDR3 is TGCAGTGCAGGAGGACTAGCGGAAACCGGCGCGGAGACCCAGTACTTC. It encodes CSAGGLAETGAETQYF. V is TRBV20-1 and J is TRBJ2-5; TRBD2 agrees at 10 bases. CDR1 is DFQATT, CDR2 SNEGSKA, per germline (reference sequence). The CDR3 contains 16 residues. J gave up 5 bases and V 6 bases, and 15 bases lay outside the gene matches.